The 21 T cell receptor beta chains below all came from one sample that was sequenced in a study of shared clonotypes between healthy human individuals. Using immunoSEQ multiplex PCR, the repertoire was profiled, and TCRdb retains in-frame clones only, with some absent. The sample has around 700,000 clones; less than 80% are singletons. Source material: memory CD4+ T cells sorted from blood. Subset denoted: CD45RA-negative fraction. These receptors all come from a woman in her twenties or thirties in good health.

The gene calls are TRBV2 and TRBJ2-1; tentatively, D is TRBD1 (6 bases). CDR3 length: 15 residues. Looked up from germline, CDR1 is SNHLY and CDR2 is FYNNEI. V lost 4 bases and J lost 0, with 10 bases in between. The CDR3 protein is CASSVQGSSYNEQFF. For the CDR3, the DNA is TGTGCCAGCAGTGTACAGGGAAGCTCCTACAATGAGCAGTTCTTC. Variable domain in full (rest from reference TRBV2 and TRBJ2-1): EPEVTQTPSHQVTQMGQEVILRCVPISNHLYFYWYRQILGQKVEFLVSFYNNEISEKSEIFDDQFSVERPDGSNFTLKIRSTKLEDSAMYFCASSVQGSSYNEQFFGPGTRLTVL.

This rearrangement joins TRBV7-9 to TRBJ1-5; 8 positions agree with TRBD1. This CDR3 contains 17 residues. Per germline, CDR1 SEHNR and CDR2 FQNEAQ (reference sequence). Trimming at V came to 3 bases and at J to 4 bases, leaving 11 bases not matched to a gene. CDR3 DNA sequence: TGTGCCAGCAGCTTCTTAGGACCGGGACAGGAAAATCAGCCCCAGCATTTT. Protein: CASSFLGPGQENQPQHF.

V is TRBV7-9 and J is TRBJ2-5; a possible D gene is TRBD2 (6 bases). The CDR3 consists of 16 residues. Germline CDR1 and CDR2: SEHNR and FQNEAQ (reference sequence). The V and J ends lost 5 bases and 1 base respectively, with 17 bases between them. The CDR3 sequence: CASSRRRSAGQETQYF. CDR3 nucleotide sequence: TGTGCCAGCAGCCGCAGGAGGTCAGCGGGCCAAGAGACCCAGTACTTC.

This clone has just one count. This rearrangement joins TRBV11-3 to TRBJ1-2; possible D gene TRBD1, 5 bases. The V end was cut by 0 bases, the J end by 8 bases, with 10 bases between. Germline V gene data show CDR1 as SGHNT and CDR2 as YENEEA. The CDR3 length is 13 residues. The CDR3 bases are TGTGCCAGCAGCTTAGATCGGGGGAAGGGCTACACCTTC. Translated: CASSLDRGKGYTF.

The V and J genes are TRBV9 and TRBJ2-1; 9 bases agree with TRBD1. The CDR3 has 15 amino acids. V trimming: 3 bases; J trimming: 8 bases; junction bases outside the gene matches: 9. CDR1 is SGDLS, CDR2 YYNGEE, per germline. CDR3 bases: TGTGCCAGCAGCGCGCCCGGACAGGGGATCGATGAGCAGTTCTTC. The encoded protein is CASSAPGQGIDEQFF.

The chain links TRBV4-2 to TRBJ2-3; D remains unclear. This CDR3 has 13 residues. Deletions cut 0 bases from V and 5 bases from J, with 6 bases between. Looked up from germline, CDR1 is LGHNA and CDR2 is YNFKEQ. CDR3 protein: CASSQEIQDTQYF. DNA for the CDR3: TGTGCCAGCAGCCAAGAGATACAAGATACGCAGTATTTT.

The CDR3 loop reads CASSGGVVDIQYF. DNA for the CDR3: TGTGCCAGCTCGGGAGGGGTGGTGGACATTCAGTACTTC. The chain carries TRBV18 and TRBJ2-4; TRBD2 agrees at 7 bases. CDR1 and CDR2 (germline): KGHSH, LQKENI. V dropped 6 bases and J dropped 8; count of bases not matched to a gene: 7. This CDR3 comprises 13 residues.

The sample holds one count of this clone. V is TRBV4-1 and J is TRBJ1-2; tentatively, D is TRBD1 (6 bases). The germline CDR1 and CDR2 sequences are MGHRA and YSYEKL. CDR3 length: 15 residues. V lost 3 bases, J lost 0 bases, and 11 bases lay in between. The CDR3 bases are TGCGCCAGCAGCCAGCCGGACAGACCTAACTATGGCTACACCTTC. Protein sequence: CASSQPDRPNYGYTF.

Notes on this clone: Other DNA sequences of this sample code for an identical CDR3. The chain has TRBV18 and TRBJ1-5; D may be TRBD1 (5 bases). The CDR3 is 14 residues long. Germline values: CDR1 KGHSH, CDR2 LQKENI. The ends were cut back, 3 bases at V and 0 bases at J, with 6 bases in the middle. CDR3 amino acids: CASSPGHSNQPQHF. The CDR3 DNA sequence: TGTGCCAGCTCACCCGGACATAGCAATCAGCCCCAGCATTTT. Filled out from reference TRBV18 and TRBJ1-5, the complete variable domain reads NAGVMQNPRHLVRRRGQEARLRCSPMKGHSHVYWYRQLPEEGLKFMVYLQKENIIDESGMPKERFSAEFPKEGPSILRIQQVVRGDSAAYFCASSPGHSNQPQHFGDGTRLSIL.

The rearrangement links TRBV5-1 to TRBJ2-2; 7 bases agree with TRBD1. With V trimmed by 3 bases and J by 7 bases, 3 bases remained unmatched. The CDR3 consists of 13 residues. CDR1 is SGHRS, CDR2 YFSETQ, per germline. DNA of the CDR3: TGCGCCAGCAGCTACCAGGGGGACGGGGAGCTGTTTTTT. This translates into CASSYQGDGELFF.

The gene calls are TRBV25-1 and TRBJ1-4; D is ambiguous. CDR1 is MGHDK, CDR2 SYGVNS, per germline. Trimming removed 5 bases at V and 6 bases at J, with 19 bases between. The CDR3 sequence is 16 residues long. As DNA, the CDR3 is TGTGCCAGCAGTCCTCCTCCCGGGATTACGGATGAAAAACTGTTTTTT. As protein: CASSPPPGITDEKLFF.

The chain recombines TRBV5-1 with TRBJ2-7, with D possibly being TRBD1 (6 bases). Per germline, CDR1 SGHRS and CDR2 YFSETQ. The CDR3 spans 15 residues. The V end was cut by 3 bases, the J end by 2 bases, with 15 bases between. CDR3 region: CASSSPGTQTYEQYF. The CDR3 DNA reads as TGCGCCAGCAGCTCCCCCGGGACACAGACCTACGAGCAGTACTTC.

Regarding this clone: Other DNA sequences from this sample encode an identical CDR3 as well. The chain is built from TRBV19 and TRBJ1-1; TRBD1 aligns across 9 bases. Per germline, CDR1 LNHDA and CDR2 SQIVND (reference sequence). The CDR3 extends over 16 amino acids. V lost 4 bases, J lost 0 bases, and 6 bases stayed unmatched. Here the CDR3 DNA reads TGTGCCAGTAGTACAAGGACAGGGGTCATGAACACTGAAGCTTTCTTT. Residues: CASSTRTGVMNTEAFF.

The CDR3: CSVPRPGSQETQYF. The CDR3 bases are TGCAGCGTTCCCAGACCGGGATCCCAAGAGACCCAGTACTTC. The rearrangement links TRBV29-1 to TRBJ2-5; the D gene is possibly TRBD2 (5 bases). This CDR3 is 14 amino acids long. V lost 5 bases and J 1 base, leaving 14 bases between the germline ends. CDR1 is SQVTM, CDR2 ANQGSEA, per germline.

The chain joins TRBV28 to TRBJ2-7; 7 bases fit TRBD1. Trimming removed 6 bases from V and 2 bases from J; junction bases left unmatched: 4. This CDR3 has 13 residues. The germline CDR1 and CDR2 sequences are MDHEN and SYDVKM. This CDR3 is CASRHGTAYEQYF. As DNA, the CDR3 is TGTGCCAGCAGGCATGGGACAGCCTACGAGCAGTACTTC.

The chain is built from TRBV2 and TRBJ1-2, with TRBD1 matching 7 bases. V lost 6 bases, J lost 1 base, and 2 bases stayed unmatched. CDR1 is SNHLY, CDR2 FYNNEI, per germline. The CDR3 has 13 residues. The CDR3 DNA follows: TGTGCCAGCAGATACAGGGGTAACTATGGCTACACCTTC. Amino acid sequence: CASRYRGNYGYTF.

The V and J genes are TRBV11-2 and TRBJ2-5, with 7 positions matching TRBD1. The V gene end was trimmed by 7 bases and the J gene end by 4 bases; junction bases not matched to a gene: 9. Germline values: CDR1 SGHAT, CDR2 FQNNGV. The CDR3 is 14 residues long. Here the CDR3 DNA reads TGTGCCAGCACCTATAACAGGGGATCAGAGACCCAGTACTTC. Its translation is CASTYNRGSETQYF.

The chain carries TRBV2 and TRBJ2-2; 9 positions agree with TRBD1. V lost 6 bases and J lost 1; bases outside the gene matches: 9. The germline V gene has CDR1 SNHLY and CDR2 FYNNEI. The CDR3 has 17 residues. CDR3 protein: CASRYPGQGGNTGELFF. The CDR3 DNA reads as TGTGCCAGCAGGTACCCGGGACAGGGCGGGAACACCGGGGAGCTGTTTTTT.

The CDR3: CASSDRGYEQYF. CDR3 DNA sequence: TGCGCCAGCAGTGACAGGGGGTACGAGCAGTACTTC. The rearrangement joins TRBV10-1 to TRBJ2-7; 7 bases agree with TRBD1. Germline V gives CDR1 WNHNN, CDR2 SYGVQD (reference sequence). V shed 3 bases, J shed 4 bases, and the junction held 0 bases outside the gene matches. The CDR3 extends over 12 amino acids.

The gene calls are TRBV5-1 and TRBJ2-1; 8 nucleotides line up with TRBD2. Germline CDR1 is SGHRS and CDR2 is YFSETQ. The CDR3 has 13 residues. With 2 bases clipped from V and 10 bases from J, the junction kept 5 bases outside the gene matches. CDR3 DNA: TGCGCCAGCAGCTTTGGCGCGGGAGGAGAGCAGTTCTTC. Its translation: CASSFGAGGEQFF.

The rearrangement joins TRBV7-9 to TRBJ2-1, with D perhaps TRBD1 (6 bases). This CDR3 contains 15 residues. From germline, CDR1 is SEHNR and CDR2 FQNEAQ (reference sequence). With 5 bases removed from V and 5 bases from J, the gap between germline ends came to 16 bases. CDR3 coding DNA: TGTGCCAGCAGCCCTTGGGCGGCAGGGGACAATGAGCAGTTCTTC. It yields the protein CASSPWAAGDNEQFF.